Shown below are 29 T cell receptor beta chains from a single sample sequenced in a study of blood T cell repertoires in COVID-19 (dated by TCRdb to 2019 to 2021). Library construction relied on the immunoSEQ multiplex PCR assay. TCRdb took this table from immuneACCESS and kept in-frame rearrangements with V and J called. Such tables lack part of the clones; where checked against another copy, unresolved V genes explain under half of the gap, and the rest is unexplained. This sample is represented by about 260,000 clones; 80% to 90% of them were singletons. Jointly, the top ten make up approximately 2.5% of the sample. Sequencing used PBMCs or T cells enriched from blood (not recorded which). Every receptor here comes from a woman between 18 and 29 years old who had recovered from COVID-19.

In DNA form, the CDR3 reads TGTGCCAGTAGCCCCATCCCGTCCGGCAATGAGCAGTTCTTC. Translated, it gives CASSPIPSGNEQFF. The V gene is TRBV19, the J gene TRBJ2-1; D is unresolved. V shed 6 bases and J shed 6 bases, with 15 bases lying between them. The CDR3 length is 14 residues. From germline, CDR1 is LNHDA and CDR2 SQIVND (reference sequence).

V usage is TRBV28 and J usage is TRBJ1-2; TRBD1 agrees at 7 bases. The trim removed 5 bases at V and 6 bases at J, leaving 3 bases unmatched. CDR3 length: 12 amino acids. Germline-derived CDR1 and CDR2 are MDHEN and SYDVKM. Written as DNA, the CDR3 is TGTGCCAGCAGTAGTCAGGGGGATGGCTACACCTTC. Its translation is CASSSQGDGYTF.

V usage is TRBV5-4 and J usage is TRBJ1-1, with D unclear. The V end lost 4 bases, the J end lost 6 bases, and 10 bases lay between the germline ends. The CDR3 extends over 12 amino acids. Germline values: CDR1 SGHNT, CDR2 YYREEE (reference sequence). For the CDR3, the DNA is TGTGCCAGCAGCCCATCCGGGTCTGAAGCTTTCTTT. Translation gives CASSPSGSEAFF.

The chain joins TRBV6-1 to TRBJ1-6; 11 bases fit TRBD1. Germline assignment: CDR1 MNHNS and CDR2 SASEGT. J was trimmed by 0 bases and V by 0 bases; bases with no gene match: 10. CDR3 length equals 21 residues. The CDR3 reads CASSEALSGQGVFSYNSPLHF. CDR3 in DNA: TGTGCCAGCAGTGAAGCACTTTCGGGACAGGGGGTTTTCTCCTATAATTCACCCCTCCACTTT.

CDR3 DNA: TGTGCCACCAGTGGGGGCCTCGGACAGGACGATTCAGTTAATCAGCCCCAGCATTTT. Its protein is CATSGGLGQDDSVNQPQHF. The rearrangement uses TRBV24-1 and TRBJ1-5, with 7 bases aligning to TRBD1. This CDR3 has 19 amino acids. Trimming took 5 bases from V and 4 from J; bases not matched to a gene: 19. From germline, CDR1 is KGHDR and CDR2 SFDVKD.

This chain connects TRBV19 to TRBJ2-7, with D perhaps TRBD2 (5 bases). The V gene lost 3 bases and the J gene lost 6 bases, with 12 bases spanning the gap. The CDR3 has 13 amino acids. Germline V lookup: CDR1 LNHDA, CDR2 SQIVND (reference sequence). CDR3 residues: CASSIVPRGEQYF. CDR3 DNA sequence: TGTGCCAGTAGTATTGTTCCCCGGGGCGAGCAGTACTTC.

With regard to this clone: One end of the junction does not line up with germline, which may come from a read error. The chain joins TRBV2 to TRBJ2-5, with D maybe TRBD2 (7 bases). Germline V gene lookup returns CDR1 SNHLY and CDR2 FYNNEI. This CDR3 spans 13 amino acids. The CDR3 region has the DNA TGTGCCAGCAGGGAAGGGGGAGGGGAGACCCAGTACTTC. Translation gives CASREGGGETQYF.

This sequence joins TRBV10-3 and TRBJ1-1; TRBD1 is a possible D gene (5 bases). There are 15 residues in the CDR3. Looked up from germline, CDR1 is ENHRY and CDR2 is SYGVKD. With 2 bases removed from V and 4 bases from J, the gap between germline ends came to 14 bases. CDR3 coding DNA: TGTGCCATCAGTGAGAGCGGTCAGGGAGGCACTGAAGCTTTCTTT. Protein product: CAISESGQGGTEAFF.

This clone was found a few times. The CDR3 reads CATATGDGNQPQHF. In DNA, the CDR3 is TGTGCCACCGCGACAGGGGATGGCAATCAGCCCCAGCATTTT. The rearrangement joins TRBV19 to TRBJ1-5, with 8 bases fitting TRBD1. The CDR3 covers 14 residues. Germline assignment: CDR1 LNHDA and CDR2 SQIVND (reference sequence). J gave up 2 bases and V 10 bases, and 7 bases lay outside the gene matches.

The CDR3 is CASLLPRTRTGELFF. The CDR3 DNA is TGTGCCAGCCTTCTGCCCAGGACACGCACCGGGGAGCTGTTTTTT. The chain carries TRBV6-5 and TRBJ2-2; possible D gene TRBD1, 5 bases. The length of the CDR3 is 15 residues. Trimming pared 8 bases from V and 4 bases from J, leaving 17 bases between. CDR1 MNHEY and CDR2 SVGAGI come from the germline V gene.

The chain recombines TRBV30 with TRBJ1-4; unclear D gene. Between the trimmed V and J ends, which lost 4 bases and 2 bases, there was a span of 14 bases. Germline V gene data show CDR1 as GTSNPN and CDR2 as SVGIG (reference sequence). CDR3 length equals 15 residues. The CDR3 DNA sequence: TGTGCCTGGAACACGGGGTTGGACACTAATGAAAAACTGTTTTTT. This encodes CAWNTGLDTNEKLFF.

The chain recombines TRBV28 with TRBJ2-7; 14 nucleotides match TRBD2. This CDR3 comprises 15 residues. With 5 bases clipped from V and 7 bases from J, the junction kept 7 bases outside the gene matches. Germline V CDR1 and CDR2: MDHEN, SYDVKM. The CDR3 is CASSTPGLAGAEQYF. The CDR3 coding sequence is TGTGCCAGCAGTACCCCGGGACTAGCGGGGGCGGAGCAGTACTTC. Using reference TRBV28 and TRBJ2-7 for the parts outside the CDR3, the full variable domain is DVKVTQSSRYLVKRTGEKVFLECVQDMDHENMFWYRQDPGLGLRLIYFSYDVKMKEKGDIPEGYSVSREKKERFSLILESASTNQTSMYLCASSTPGLAGAEQYFGPGTRLTVT.

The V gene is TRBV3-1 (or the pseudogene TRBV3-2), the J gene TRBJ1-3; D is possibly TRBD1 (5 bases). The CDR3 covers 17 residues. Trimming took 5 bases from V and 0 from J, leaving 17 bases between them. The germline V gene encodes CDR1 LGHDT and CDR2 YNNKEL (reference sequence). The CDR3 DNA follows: TGTGCCAGCAGCTTTACGGGGGGAGGTAGCTCTGGAAACACCATATATTTT. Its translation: CASSFTGGGSSGNTIYF.

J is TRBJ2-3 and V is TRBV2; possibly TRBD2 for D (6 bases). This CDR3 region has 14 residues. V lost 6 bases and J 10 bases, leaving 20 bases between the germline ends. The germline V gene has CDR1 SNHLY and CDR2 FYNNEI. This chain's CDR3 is CASRTGTPSVAQYF. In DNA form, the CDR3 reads TGTGCCAGCAGAACCGGGACTCCGTCTGTTGCGCAGTATTTT.

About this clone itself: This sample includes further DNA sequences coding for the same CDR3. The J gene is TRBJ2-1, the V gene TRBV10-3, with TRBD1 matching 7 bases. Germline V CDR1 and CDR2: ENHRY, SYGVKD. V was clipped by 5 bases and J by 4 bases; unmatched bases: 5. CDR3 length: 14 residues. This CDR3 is CAISRDSSYNEQFF. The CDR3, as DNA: TGTGCCATCAGTCGGGACAGCTCGTACAATGAGCAGTTCTTC.

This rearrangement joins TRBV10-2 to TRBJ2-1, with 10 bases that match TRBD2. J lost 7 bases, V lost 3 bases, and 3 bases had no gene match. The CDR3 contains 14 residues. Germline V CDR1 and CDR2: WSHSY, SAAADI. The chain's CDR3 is CASSDSGGPNEQFF. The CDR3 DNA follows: TGCGCCAGCAGTGATAGCGGGGGGCCTAATGAGCAGTTCTTC.

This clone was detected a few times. The CDR3 DNA reads TGTGCCACCAATCGGGGCAGGGGGTATGATGGCTACACCTTC. Protein product: CATNRGRGYDGYTF. This chain links TRBV15 with TRBJ1-2; 7 bases line up with TRBD1. Germline assignment: CDR1 LNHNV and CDR2 YYDKDF (reference sequence). The V and J ends lost 7 bases and 6 bases, in that order; junction bases with no gene match: 11. The CDR3 loop spans 14 amino acids.

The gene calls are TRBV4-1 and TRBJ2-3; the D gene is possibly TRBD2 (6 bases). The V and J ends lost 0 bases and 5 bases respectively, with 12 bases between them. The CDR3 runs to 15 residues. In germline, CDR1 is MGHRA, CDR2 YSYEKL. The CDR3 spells CASSQERAGQDTQYF. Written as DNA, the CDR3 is TGCGCCAGCAGCCAAGAAAGGGCGGGGCAAGATACGCAGTATTTT.

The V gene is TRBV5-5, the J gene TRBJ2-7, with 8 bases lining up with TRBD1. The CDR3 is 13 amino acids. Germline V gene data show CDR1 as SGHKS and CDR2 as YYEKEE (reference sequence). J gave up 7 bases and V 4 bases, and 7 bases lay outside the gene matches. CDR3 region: CASSQDRVGEQYF. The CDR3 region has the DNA TGTGCCAGCAGCCAGGACAGGGTTGGGGAGCAGTACTTC.

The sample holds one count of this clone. The CDR3: CASSLGSLSEKLFF. The CDR3 DNA reads TGTGCCAGCAGTTTGGGCAGCTTAAGTGAAAAACTGTTTTTT. The gene calls are TRBV28 and TRBJ1-4; D is undetermined. Trimming stripped 3 bases from V and 7 bases from J, with 12 bases between. This CDR3 spans 14 amino acids. Germline assignment: CDR1 MDHEN and CDR2 SYDVKM.

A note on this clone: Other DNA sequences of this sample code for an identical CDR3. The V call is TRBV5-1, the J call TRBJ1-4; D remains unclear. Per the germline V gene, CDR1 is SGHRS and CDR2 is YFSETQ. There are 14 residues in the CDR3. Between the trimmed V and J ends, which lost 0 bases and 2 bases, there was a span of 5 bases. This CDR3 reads CASSLGQTNEKLFF. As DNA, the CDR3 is TGCGCCAGCAGCTTGGGGCAGACTAATGAAAAACTGTTTTTT.

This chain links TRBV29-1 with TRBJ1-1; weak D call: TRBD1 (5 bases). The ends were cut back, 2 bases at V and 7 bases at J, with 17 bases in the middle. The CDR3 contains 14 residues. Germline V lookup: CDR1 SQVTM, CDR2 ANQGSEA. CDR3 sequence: CSVEQDTSYGEAFF. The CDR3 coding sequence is TGCAGCGTTGAACAGGACACCTCCTATGGTGAAGCTTTCTTT.

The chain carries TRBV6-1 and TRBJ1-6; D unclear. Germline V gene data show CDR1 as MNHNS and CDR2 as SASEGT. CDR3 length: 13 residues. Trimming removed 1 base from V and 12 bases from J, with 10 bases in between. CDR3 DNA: TGTGCCAGCAGTGAAGATTCGGGGAAACCCCTCCACTTT. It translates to CASSEDSGKPLHF.

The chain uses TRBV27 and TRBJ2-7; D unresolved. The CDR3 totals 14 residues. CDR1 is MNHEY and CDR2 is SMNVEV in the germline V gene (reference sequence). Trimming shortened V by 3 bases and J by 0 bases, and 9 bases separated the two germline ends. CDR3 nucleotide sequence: TGTGCCAGCAGTTTCCTCGGTAGCTCCTACGAGCAGTACTTC. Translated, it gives CASSFLGSSYEQYF.

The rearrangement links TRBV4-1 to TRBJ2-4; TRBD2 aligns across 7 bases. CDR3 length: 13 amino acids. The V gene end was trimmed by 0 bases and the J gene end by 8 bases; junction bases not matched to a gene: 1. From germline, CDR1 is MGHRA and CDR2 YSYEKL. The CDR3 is CASSQEGRDIQYF. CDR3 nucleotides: TGCGCCAGCAGCCAAGAGGGGAGGGACATTCAGTACTTC.

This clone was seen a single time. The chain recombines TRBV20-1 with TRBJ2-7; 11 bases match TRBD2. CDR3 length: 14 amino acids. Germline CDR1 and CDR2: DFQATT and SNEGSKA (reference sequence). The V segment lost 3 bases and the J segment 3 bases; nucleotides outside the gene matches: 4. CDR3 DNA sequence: TGCAGTGCTAGTGATCTAGCGGGGGGCTACGAGCAGTACTTC. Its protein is CSASDLAGGYEQYF.

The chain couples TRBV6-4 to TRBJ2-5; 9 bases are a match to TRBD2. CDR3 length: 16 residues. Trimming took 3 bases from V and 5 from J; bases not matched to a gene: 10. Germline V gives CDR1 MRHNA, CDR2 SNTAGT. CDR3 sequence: CASSELAGNPRETQYF. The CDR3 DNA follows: TGTGCCAGCAGTGAGCTAGCGGGGAACCCCCGTGAGACCCAGTACTTC.

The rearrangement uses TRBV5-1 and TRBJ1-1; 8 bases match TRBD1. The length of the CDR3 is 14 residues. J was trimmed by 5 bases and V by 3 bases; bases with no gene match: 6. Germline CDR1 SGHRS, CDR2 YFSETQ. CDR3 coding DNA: TGCGCCAGCAGCTCGGGACAGGAGATTACTGAAGCTTTCTTT. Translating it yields CASSSGQEITEAFF.

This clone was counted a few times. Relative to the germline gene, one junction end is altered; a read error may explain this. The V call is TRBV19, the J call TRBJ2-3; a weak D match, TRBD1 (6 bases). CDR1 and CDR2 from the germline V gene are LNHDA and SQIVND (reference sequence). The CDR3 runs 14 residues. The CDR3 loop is CASRNRVMSDTQYF. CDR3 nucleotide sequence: TGTGCAAGTAGGAACAGGGTCATGTCAGATACGCAGTATTTT.